This T cell receptor (beta chain) appears in the sequencing data of a study of cytomegalovirus exposure and HLA in healthy donors. Only a few counts were recorded for this clone. Its antigen is undetermined. Study-level results: Among donors in an Asian-associated ancestry cluster, a later analysis reportedly found fewer N-insertions than the roughly 610-donor mean. Because they were indistinguishable, some V segments, including TRBV6-2 and TRBV6-3, were excluded. In an earlier analysis, in some 540 donors, most V segments appeared productive either ~87% or ~30% of the time.

After removal of 1 base from V and 1 base from J, the junction contained 2 bases not matched to a gene. The length of the CDR3 is 14 residues. The V gene's germline CDR1 is SGDLS and CDR2 YYNGEE. PCR employed 60 Vbeta and 13 Jbeta primers. Using immunoSEQ multiplex PCR, the repertoire was profiled, and TCRdb retains in-frame clones only, with some absent. The data hold under 150,000 clones, with about 80% observed a single time. The chain has TRBV9 and TRBJ2-7, with TRBD1 matching over 7 bases. This sequence originates from a woman in her fifties or sixties in good health and CMV-seropositive. Sequencing was performed on PBMCs. The CDR3 protein is CASSVTGVSYEQYF. CDR3 coding DNA: TGTGCCAGCAGCGTAACAGGGGTATCCTACGAGCAGTACTTC.